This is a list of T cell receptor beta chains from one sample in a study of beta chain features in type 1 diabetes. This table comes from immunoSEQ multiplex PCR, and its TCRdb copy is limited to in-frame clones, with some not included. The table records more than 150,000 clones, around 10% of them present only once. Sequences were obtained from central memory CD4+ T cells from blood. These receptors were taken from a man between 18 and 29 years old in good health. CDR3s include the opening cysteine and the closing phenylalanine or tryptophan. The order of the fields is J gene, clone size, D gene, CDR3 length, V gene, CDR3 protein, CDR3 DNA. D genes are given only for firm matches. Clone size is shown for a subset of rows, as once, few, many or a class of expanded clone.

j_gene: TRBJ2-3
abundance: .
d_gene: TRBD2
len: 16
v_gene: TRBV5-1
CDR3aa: CASSPGTSGTTDTQYF
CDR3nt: TGCGCCAGCAGCCCAGGGACTAGCGGTACCACAGATACGCAGTATTTT

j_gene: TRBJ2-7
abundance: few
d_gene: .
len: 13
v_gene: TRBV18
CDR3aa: CASSPRAAYEQYF
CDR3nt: TGTGCCAGCTCACCACGTGCAGCCTACGAGCAGTACTTC

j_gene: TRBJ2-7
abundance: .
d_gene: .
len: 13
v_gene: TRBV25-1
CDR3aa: CASSVSSSYEQYF
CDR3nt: TGTGCCAGCAGTGTAAGTTCTTCTTACGAGCAGTACTTC

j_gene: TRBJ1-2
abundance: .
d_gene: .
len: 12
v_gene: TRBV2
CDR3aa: CASRPGLYGYTF
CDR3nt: TGTGCCAGCAGACCAGGGCTCTATGGCTACACCTTC

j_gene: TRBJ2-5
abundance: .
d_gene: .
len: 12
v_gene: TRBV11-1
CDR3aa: CASSFWEETQYF
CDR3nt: TGTGCCAGCAGCTTTTGGGAAGAGACCCAGTACTTC

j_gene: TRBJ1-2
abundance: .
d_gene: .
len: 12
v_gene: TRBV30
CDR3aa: CAWSAANYGYTF
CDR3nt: TGTGCCTGGAGTGCAGCTAACTATGGCTACACCTTC

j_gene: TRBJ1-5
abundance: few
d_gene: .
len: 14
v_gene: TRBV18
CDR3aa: CASSLYPGDKPQHF
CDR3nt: TGTGCCAGCTCACTGTATCCAGGGGATAAACCCCAGCATTTT

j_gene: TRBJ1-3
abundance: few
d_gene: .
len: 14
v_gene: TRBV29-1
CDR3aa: CSALQGTSGNTIYF
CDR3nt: TGCAGCGCCTTACAGGGCACTAGTGGAAACACCATATATTTT

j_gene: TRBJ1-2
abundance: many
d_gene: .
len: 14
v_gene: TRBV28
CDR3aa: CASSLQSRGDGYTF
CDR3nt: TGTGCCAGCAGTTTACAGAGCAGGGGCGATGGCTACACCTTC

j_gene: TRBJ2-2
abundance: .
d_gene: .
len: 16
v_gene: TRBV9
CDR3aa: CASSGEPTGNTGELFF
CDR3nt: TGTGCCAGCAGCGGAGAACCGACAGGGAACACCGGGGAGCTGTTTTTT

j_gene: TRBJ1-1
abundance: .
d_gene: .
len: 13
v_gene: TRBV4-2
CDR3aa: CASSQDPNTEAFF
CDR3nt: TGTGCCAGCAGCCAAGATCCGAACACTGAAGCTTTCTTT

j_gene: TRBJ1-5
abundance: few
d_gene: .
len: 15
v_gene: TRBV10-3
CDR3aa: CAISETGHRNQPQHF
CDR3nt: TGTGCCATCAGTGAGACAGGACACCGAAATCAGCCCCAGCATTTT

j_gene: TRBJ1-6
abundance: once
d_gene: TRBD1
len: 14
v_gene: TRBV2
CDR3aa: CASTRDRDNSPLHF
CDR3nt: TGTGCCAGCACCCGGGACAGGGACAATTCACCCCTCCACTTT

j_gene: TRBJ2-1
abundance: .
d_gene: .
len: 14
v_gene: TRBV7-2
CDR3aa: CASSLYPGANEQFF
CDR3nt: TGTGCCAGCAGCTTATACCCCGGGGCCAATGAGCAGTTCTTC

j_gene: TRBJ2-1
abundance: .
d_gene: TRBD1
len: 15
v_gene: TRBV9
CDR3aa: CASSDRDRPYNEQFF
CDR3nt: TGTGCCAGCAGCGACCGGGACAGGCCCTACAATGAGCAGTTCTTC

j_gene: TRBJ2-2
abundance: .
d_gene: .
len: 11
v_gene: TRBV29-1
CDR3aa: CSVVGAGELFF
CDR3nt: TGCAGCGTTGTGGGTGCCGGGGAGCTGTTTTTT

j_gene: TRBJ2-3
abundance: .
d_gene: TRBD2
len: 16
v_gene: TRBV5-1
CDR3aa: CASSLAGGLSTDTQYF
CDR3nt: TGCGCCAGCAGTTTAGCGGGAGGTCTTAGCACAGATACGCAGTATTTT

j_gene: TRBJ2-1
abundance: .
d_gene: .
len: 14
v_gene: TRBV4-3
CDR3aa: CASSQEPWDNEQFF
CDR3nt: TGCGCCAGCAGCCAAGAACCCTGGGACAATGAGCAGTTCTTC

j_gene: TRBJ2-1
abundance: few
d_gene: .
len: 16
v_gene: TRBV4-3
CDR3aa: CASSQVLRGRDNEQFF
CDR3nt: TGCGCCAGCAGCCAAGTTCTCCGGGGGCGGGACAATGAGCAGTTCTTC

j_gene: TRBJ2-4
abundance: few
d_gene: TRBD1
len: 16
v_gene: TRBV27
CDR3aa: CASSRTGTLAKNIQYF
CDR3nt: TGTGCCAGCAGTAGGACAGGAACCTTAGCCAAAAACATTCAGTACTTC

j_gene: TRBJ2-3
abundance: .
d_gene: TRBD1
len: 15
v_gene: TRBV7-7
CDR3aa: CASSTTGDVTDTQYF
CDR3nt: TGTGCTAGCAGCACGACAGGGGACGTTACAGATACGCAGTATTTT

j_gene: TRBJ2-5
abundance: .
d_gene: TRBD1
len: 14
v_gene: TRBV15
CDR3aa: CATSLRTGLETQYF
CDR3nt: TGTGCCACCAGCTTACGGACAGGTCTAGAGACCCAGTACTTC